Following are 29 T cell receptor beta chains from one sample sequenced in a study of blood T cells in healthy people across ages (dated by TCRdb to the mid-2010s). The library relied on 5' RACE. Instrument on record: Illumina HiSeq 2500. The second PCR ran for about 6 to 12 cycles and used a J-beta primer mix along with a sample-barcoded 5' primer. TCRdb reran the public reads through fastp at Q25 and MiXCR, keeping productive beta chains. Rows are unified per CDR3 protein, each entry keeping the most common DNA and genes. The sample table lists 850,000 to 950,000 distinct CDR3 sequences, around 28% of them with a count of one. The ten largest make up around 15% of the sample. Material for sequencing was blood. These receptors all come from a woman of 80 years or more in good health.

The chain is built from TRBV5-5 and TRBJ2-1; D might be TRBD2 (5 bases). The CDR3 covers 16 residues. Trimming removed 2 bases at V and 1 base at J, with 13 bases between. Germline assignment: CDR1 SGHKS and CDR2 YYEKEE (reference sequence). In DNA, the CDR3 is TGTGCCAGCAGCTTACCGGGGTCAGGATCCTACAATGAGCAGTTCTTC. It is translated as CASSLPGSGSYNEQFF. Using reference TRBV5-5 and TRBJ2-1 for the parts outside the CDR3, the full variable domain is DAGVTQSPTHLIKTRGQQVTLRCSPISGHKSVSWYQQVLGQGPQFIFQYYEKEERGRGNFPDRFSARQFPNYSSELNVNALLLGDSALYLCASSLPGSGSYNEQFFGPGTRLTVL.

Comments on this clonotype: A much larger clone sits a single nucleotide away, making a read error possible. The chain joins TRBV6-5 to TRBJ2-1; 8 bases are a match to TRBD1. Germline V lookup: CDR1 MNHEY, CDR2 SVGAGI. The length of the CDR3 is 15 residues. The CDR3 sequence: CAGSRTGFSYNEQFF. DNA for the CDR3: TGTGCCGGCAGCCGGACAGGGTTCTCCTACAATGAGCAGTTCTTC.

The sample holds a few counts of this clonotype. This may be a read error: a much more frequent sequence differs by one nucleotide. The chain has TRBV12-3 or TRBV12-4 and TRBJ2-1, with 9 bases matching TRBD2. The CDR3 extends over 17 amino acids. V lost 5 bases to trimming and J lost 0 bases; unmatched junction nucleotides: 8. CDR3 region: CASSLSGGGASYNEQFF. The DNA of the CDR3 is TGTGCCAGCAGTCTTTCTGGCGGGGGGGCCTCCTACAATGAGCAGTTCTTC.

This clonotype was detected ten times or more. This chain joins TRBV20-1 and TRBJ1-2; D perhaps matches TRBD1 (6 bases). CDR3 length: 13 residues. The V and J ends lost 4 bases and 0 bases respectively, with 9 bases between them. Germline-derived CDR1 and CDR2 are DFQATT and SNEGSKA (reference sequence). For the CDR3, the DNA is TGCAGTGCTACAGGGGACGCTAACTATGGCTACACCTTC. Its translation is CSATGDANYGYTF.

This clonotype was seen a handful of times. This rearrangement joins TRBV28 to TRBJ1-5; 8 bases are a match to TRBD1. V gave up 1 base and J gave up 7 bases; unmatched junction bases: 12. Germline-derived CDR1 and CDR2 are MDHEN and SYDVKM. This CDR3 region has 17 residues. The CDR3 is CASSLSGQDPSSQPQHF. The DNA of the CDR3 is TGTGCCAGCAGTTTATCGGGACAGGATCCGAGCTCCCAGCCCCAGCATTTT.

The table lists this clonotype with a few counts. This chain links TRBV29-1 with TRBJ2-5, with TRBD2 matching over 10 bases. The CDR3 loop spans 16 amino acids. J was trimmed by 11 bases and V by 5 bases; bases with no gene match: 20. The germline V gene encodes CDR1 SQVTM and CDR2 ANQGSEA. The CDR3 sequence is CSVTRPSGGASNEQYF. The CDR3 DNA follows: TGCAGCGTTACACGGCCCAGCGGGGGGGCTTCGAATGAGCAGTACTTC.

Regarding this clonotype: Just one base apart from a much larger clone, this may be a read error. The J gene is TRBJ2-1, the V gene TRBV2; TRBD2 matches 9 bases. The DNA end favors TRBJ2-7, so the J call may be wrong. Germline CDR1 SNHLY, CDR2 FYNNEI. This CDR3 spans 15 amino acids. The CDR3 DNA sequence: TGTGCCAGCAGGATCATAGCGGGGGTATACAATGAGCAGTACTTC. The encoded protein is CASRIIAGVYNEQYF.

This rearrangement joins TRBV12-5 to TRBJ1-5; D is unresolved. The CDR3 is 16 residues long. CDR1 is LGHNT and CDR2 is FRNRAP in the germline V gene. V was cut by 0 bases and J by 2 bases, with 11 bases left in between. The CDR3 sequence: CASGLVALGCNQPQHF. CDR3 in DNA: TGTGCTAGTGGTTTGGTCGCCCTTGGGTGCAATCAGCCCCAGCATTTT.

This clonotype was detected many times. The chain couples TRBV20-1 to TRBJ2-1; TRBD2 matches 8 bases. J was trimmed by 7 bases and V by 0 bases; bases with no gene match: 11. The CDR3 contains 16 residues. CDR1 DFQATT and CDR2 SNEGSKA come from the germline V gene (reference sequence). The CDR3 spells CSARDFGAGGWNEQFF. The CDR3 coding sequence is TGCAGTGCTAGAGATTTCGGCGCGGGGGGCTGGAATGAGCAGTTCTTC.

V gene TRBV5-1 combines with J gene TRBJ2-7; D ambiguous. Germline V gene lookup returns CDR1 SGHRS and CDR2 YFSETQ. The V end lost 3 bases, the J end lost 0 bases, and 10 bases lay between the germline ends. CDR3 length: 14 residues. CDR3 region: CASSSETISYEQYF. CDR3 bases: TGCGCCAGCAGCTCGGAGACAATCTCCTACGAGCAGTACTTC.

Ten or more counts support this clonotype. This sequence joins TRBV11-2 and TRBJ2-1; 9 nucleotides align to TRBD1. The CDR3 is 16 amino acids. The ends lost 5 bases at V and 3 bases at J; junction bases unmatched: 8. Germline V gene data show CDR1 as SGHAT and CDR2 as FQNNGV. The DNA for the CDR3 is TGTGCCAGCAGCCAGCCGGGACAGGGACTCTACAATGAGCAGTTCTTC. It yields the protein CASSQPGQGLYNEQFF.

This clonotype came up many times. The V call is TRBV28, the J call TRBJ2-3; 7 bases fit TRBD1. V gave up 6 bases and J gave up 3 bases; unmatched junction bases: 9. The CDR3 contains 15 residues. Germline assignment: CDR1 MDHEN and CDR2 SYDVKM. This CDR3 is CASRSNLQGTDTQYF. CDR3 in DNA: TGTGCCAGCAGAAGCAACCTACAGGGGACAGATACGCAGTATTTT.

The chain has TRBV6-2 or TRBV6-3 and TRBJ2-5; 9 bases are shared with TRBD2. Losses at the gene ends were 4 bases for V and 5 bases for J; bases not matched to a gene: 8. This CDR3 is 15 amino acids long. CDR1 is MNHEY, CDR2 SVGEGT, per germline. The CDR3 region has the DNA TGTGCCAGCAGTTCAAGCGGGGGGCGGAGGGAGACCCAGTACTTC. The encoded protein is CASSSSGGRRETQYF.

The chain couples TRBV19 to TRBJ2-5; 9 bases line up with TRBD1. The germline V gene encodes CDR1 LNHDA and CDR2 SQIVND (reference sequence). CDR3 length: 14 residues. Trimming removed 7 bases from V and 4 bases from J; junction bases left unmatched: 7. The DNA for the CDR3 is TGTGCCAGTAAATCCCGGACAGGGGCAGAGACCCAGTACTTC. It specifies CASKSRTGAETQYF.

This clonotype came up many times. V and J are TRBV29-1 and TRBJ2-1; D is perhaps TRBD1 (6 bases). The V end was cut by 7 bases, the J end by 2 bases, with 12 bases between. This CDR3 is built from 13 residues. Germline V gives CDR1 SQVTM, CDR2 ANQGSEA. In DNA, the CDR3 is TGCAGCGCCACAGGGAACACCTACAATGAGCAGTTCTTC. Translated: CSATGNTYNEQFF.

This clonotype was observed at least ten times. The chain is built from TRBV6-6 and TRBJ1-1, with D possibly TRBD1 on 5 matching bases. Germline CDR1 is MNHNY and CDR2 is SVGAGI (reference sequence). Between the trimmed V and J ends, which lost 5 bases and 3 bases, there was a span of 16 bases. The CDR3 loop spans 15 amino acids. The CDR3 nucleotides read TGTGCCAGCAGTCCCGTCTCGCGGGGGGACACTGAAGCTTTCTTT. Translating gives CASSPVSRGDTEAFF.

Written as DNA, the CDR3 is TGTGCCAGCAGCCCGGTCCGGGACAGGGGCACTGAAGCTTTCTTT. It encodes CASSPVRDRGTEAFF. This chain joins TRBV12-3 or TRBV12-4 and TRBJ1-1, with 10 bases fitting TRBD1. V lost 6 bases, J lost 4 bases, and 8 bases stayed unmatched. This CDR3 has 15 residues.

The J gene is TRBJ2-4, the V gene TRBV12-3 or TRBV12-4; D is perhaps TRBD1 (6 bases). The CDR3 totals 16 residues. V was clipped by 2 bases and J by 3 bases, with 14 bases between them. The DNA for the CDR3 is TGTGCCAGCAGTTTATTTCCAGGGGAAGGCAAAAACATTCAGTACTTC. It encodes CASSLFPGEGKNIQYF.

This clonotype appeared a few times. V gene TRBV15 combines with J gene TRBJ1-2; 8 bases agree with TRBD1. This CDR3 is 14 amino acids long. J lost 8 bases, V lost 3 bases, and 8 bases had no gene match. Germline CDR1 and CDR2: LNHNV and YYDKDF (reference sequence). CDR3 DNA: TGTGCCACCAGCAGCGAAACAGGGGGTTTGGGCTACACCTTC. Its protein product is CATSSETGGLGYTF.

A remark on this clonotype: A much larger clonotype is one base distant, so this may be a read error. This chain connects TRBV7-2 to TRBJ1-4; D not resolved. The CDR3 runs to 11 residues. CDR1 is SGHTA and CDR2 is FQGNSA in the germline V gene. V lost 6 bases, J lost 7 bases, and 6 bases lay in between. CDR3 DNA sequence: TGTGCCAGCAGGTCTAGTGAAAAACTGTTTTTT. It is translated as CASRSSEKLFF.

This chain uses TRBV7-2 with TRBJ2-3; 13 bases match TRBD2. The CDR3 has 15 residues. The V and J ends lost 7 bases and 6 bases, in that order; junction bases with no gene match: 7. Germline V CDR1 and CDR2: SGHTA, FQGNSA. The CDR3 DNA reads TGTGCCAGCAACCTAGGACTAGCGGGAGTGGATACGCAGTATTTT. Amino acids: CASNLGLAGVDTQYF.

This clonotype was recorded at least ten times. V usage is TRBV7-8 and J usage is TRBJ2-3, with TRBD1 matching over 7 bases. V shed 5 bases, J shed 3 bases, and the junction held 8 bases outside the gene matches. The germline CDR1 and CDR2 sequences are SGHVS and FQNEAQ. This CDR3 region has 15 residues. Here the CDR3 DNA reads TGTGCCAGCAGCATGGGACAGCGTCGGACAGATACGCAGTATTTT. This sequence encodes CASSMGQRRTDTQYF. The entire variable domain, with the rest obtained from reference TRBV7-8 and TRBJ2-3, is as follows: GAGVSQSPRYKVAKRGQDVALRCDPISGHVSLFWYQQALGQGPEFLTYFQNEAQLDKSGLPSDRFFAERPEGSVSTLKIQRTQQEDSAVYLCASSMGQRRTDTQYFGPGTRLTVL.

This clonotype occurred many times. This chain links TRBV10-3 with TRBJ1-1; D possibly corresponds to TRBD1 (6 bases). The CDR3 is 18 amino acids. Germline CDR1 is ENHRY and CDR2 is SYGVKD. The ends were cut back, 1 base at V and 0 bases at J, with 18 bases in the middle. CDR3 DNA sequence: TGTGCCATCAGTGAGTACTCAGGGGCTTCGGTCATGAACACTGAAGCTTTCTTT. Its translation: CAISEYSGASVMNTEAFF.

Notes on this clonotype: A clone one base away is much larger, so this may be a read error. CDR3 DNA: TGTGCCAGCAGTCGCCGGTATGAGCAGTTCTTC. Translation gives CASSRRYEQFF. V gene TRBV7-2 combines with J gene TRBJ2-1, with D hard to call. Trimming pared 6 bases from V and 8 bases from J, leaving 8 bases between. This CDR3 is 11 amino acids long. CDR1 is SGHTA, CDR2 FQGNSA, per germline.

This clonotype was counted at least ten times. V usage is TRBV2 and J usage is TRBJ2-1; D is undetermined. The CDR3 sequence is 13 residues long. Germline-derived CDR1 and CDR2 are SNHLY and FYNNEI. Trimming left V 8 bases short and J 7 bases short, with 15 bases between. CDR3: CASFRFTWNEQFF. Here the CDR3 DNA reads TGTGCCAGCTTCCGGTTTACTTGGAATGAGCAGTTCTTC.

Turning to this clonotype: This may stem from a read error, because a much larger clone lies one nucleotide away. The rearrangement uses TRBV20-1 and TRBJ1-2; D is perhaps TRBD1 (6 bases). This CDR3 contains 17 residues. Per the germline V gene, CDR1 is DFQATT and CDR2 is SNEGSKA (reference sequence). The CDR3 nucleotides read TGCAATGCTAGAGATCCTCGGGAAGGGGGTCTTAACTATGGCTACACCTTC. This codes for CNARDPREGGLNYGYTF.

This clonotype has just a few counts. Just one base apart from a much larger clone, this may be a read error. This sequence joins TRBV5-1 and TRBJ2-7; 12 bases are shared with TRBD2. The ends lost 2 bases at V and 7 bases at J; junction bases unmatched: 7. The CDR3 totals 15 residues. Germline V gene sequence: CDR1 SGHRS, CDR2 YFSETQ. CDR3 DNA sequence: TGCGCCAGCAGCTTACCCACTAGCGGGGGGAATGAGCAGTACTTC. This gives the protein CASSLPTSGGNEQYF.

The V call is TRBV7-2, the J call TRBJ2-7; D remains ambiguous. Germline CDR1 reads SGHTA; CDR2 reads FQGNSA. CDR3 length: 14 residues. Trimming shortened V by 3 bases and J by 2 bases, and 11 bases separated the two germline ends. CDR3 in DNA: TGTGCCAGCAGCTTCGGCGCCCAGCCCTACGAGCAGTACTTC. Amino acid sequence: CASSFGAQPYEQYF.

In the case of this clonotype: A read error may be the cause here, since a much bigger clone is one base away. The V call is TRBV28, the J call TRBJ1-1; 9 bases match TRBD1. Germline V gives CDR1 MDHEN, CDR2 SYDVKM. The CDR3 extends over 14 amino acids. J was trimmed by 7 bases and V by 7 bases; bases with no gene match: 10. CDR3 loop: CASNPGTGCGEAFF. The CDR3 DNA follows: TGTGCCAGCAACCCCGGGACAGGGTGCGGTGAAGCTTTCTTT.